Listed below are T cell receptor beta chains from one sample, sequenced in a study of blood T cells in healthy people across ages. Using its own MiXCR run on the 5' RACE reads, TCRdb lists one record per CDR3 protein. This repertoire shows 650,000 to 1,000,000 distinct CDR3 sequences, under 40% found once; its top ten account for 10% to 15%. The sequenced sample consisted of blood. The source of these receptors is a man younger than 35 in good health. CDR3s include the opening cysteine and the closing phenylalanine or tryptophan. The D gene is left open where the match is weak. Rows give clone size only sometimes, using once, few, many, or a class for an expanded clone.

v_gene: TRBV10-3; abundance: once; j_gene: TRBJ2-2; d_gene: -; CDR3nt: TGTGCCATCAGATCGTCAGCCGGGGAGCTGTTTTTT; CDR3aa: CAIRSSAGELFF
v_gene: TRBV20-1; abundance: -; j_gene: TRBJ2-7; d_gene: -; CDR3nt: TGCAGTGCCGTACCGGGCTCCTACGAGCAGTACTTC; CDR3aa: CSAVPGSYEQYF
v_gene: TRBV29-1; abundance: few; j_gene: TRBJ2-3; d_gene: -; CDR3nt: TGCAGCGTTGTGGGCAGGGGCACAGATACGCAGTATTTT; CDR3aa: CSVVGRGTDTQYF
v_gene: TRBV20-1; abundance: -; j_gene: TRBJ2-5; d_gene: -; CDR3nt: TGCAGTGCTAGAATACTAGAGACCCAGTACTTC; CDR3aa: CSARILETQYF
v_gene: TRBV9; abundance: -; j_gene: TRBJ2-1; d_gene: -; CDR3nt: TGTGCCAGCAGCGTCCTAAACAACAATGAGCAGTTCTTC; CDR3aa: CASSVLNNNEQFF
v_gene: TRBV27; abundance: -; j_gene: TRBJ1-4; d_gene: TRBD1; CDR3nt: TGTGCCAGCCGACCCGGGACAGCTGCAACTAATGAAAAACTGTTTTTT; CDR3aa: CASRPGTAATNEKLFF
v_gene: TRBV20-1; abundance: -; j_gene: TRBJ1-2; d_gene: -; CDR3nt: TGCAGTGCTACCCCGGGGAACTATGGCTACACCTTC; CDR3aa: CSATPGNYGYTF
v_gene: TRBV4-1; abundance: -; j_gene: TRBJ2-1; d_gene: TRBD2; CDR3nt: TGCGCCAGCAGCCTCCAACTAGCGGCATCTTACAATGAGCAGTTCTTC; CDR3aa: CASSLQLAASYNEQFF
v_gene: TRBV7-2; abundance: few; j_gene: TRBJ2-3; d_gene: -; CDR3nt: TGTGCCAGCAGCTTAGTAGGCACTTTAACCACAGATACGCAGTATTTT; CDR3aa: CASSLVGTLTTDTQYF
v_gene: TRBV20-1; abundance: few; j_gene: TRBJ2-1; d_gene: TRBD2; CDR3nt: TGCAGTGCTGAGCGGGGGGGCCATGAGCAGTTCTTC; CDR3aa: CSAERGGHEQFF
v_gene: TRBV15; abundance: few; j_gene: TRBJ2-1; d_gene: TRBD1; CDR3nt: TGTGCCACCAGCAGAGACACTTACAGGGGAAATGAGCAGTTCTTC; CDR3aa: CATSRDTYRGNEQFF
v_gene: TRBV5-1; abundance: -; j_gene: TRBJ1-2; d_gene: -; CDR3nt: TGCGCCAGCAGCTTGACCCCGACAGAGAGATATGGCTACACCTTC; CDR3aa: CASSLTPTERYGYTF
v_gene: TRBV12-3/TRBV12-4; abundance: -; j_gene: TRBJ2-2; d_gene: -; CDR3nt: TGTGCCAGCAGTTTACCTGACGCGAACACCGGGGAGCTGTTTTTT; CDR3aa: CASSLPDANTGELFF
v_gene: TRBV4-1; abundance: -; j_gene: TRBJ2-7; d_gene: -; CDR3nt: TGCGCCAGCAGCCAAGGGGGACACGGGGGTAACAACGAGCAGTACTTC; CDR3aa: CASSQGGHGGNNEQYF
v_gene: TRBV20-1; abundance: -; j_gene: TRBJ2-7; d_gene: TRBD2; CDR3nt: TGCAGTGCTCGGCGACTAGCGGGGGGAGGCGAGCAGTACTTC; CDR3aa: CSARRLAGGGEQYF
v_gene: TRBV5-1; abundance: -; j_gene: TRBJ2-3; d_gene: -; CDR3nt: TGCGCCGGCAGCCCCAAGCTCACTACCACAGATACGCAGTATTTT; CDR3aa: CAGSPKLTTTDTQYF
v_gene: TRBV5-6; abundance: few; j_gene: TRBJ1-6; d_gene: TRBD1; CDR3nt: TGTGCCAGCAGCCAAGACGGGACAGGCCATTCACCCCTCCACTTT; CDR3aa: CASSQDGTGHSPLHF
v_gene: TRBV29-1; abundance: few; j_gene: TRBJ1-1; d_gene: -; CDR3nt: TGCAGCGCATCGACGGGGAACACTGAAGCTTTCTTT; CDR3aa: CSASTGNTEAFF
v_gene: TRBV5-6; abundance: once; j_gene: TRBJ2-1; d_gene: -; CDR3nt: TGTGCCAGCAGCTTCCCGTACAATGATCAGTTCTTC; CDR3aa: CASSFPYNDQFF
v_gene: TRBV12-3/TRBV12-4; abundance: once; j_gene: TRBJ1-2; d_gene: TRBD1; CDR3nt: TGTGCCCGCAGTTTCCTGACAGGGGTGAATAGCTACACCTTC; CDR3aa: CARSFLTGVNSYTF
v_gene: TRBV12-3/TRBV12-4; abundance: -; j_gene: TRBJ1-5; d_gene: -; CDR3nt: TGTGCCAGCAGCTATGCAGGGAAAAATCAGCCCCAGCATTTT; CDR3aa: CASSYAGKNQPQHF
v_gene: TRBV29-1; abundance: -; j_gene: TRBJ2-3; d_gene: TRBD2; CDR3nt: TGCAGCGTTGACCCGACTAGCGGGTGGGACACAGATACGCAGTATTTT; CDR3aa: CSVDPTSGWDTDTQYF
v_gene: TRBV3-1; abundance: -; j_gene: TRBJ2-7; d_gene: -; CDR3nt: TGTGCCAGCAGCCAAGCGGGGGGCGACTCCTACGAGCAGTACTTC; CDR3aa: CASSQAGGDSYEQYF
v_gene: TRBV30; abundance: -; j_gene: TRBJ1-1; d_gene: -; CDR3nt: TGTGCCTGGAGTGTTTTCACGAAGGGTGAAGCTTTCTTT; CDR3aa: CAWSVFTKGEAFF
v_gene: TRBV20-1; abundance: -; j_gene: TRBJ1-5; d_gene: -; CDR3nt: TGCAGTGCTAGACAGGAGGAGGGACAGCCCCAGCATTTT; CDR3aa: CSARQEEGQPQHF
v_gene: TRBV7-6; abundance: -; j_gene: TRBJ1-1; d_gene: TRBD1; CDR3nt: TGTGCTAGCAGCTTGGCTGACAGGGGGCTTGGGGACACTGAAGCTTTCTTT; CDR3aa: CASSLADRGLGDTEAFF